The 7 T cell receptor beta chains below were found in one sample sequenced in a study of cytomegalovirus exposure and HLA in healthy donors. The study ran its PCR with 60 Vbeta and 13 Jbeta primers. Generated by immunoSEQ multiplex PCR, the TCRdb table keeps only in-frame clones and is missing some. The table shows some 150,000 clones, with 70% to 80% occurring only once. Material for sequencing was PBMCs. These receptors were collected from a human donor in good health.

The chain recombines TRBV5-1 with TRBJ1-4; TRBD1 is a possible D gene (5 bases). CDR3 length equals 14 residues. Germline V lookup: CDR1 SGHRS, CDR2 YFSETQ. V was pared by 4 bases and J by 4 bases, with 11 bases between. CDR3 sequence reads: CASSLQEGNEKLFF. In DNA, the CDR3 is TGCGCCAGCAGCCTACAGGAGGGTAATGAAAAACTGTTTTTT.

This chain links TRBV9 with TRBJ2-5; tentatively, D is TRBD1 (6 bases). The CDR3 covers 14 residues. Trimming cost V 4 bases and J 5 bases, with 15 bases left between them. Germline CDR1 is SGDLS and CDR2 is YYNGEE. The CDR3 DNA reads TGTGCCAGCAGCTCGAAGGGGGACCGGGAGACCCAGTACTTC. It yields the protein CASSSKGDRETQYF.

The V and J genes are TRBV6-1 and TRBJ1-5; D is perhaps TRBD1 (5 bases). The CDR3 runs 18 residues. V gave up 4 bases and J gave up 0 bases, with 19 bases separating them. Germline CDR1 is MNHNS and CDR2 is SASEGT. CDR3 nucleotides: TGTGCCAGCAGTGCAACCGTTACAGGTTCTTATAGCAATCAGCCCCAGCATTTT. It encodes CASSATVTGSYSNQPQHF.

V usage is TRBV5-1 and J usage is TRBJ2-7; D might be TRBD2 (6 bases). The CDR3 consists of 15 residues. From germline, CDR1 is SGHRS and CDR2 YFSETQ. V dropped 4 bases and J dropped 3 bases, with 17 bases sitting between them. The CDR3 protein is CASSPEAGRNYEQYF. CDR3 DNA: TGCGCCAGCAGCCCCGAAGCGGGCAGAAACTACGAGCAGTACTTC. The whole variable domain, filled in from reference TRBV5-1 and TRBJ2-7, reads KAGVTQTPRYLIKTRGQQVTLSCSPISGHRSVSWYQQTPGQGLQFLFEYFSETQRNKGNFPGRFSGRQFSNSRSEMNVSTLELGDSALYLCASSPEAGRNYEQYFGPGTRLTVT.

The chain recombines TRBV5-1 with TRBJ2-2; 11 bases are shared with TRBD2. Looked up from germline, CDR1 is SGHRS and CDR2 is YFSETQ. The CDR3 has 17 amino acids. V lost 4 bases, J lost 0 bases, and 5 bases stayed unmatched. CDR3 amino acids: CASSLRLAGTNTGELFF. The CDR3 DNA reads as TGCGCCAGCAGCCTGAGACTAGCGGGGACGAACACCGGGGAGCTGTTTTTT.

CDR3 sequence: CASSPGQSFGYTF. The CDR3 coding sequence is TGCGCCAGCAGCCCGGGACAGTCGTTTGGCTACACCTTC. The chain links TRBV10-1 to TRBJ1-2, with 7 bases lining up with TRBD1. V was clipped by 6 bases and J by 7 bases; unmatched bases: 8. The CDR3 has 13 amino acids. The germline CDR1 and CDR2 sequences are WNHNN and SYGVQD (reference sequence).

The chain has TRBV18 and TRBJ1-6; weak D call: TRBD1 (5 bases). Germline V gives CDR1 KGHSH, CDR2 LQKENI. V was shortened by 2 bases and J by 3 bases, with 17 bases between the two germline ends. CDR3 size: 18 residues. In DNA, the CDR3 is TGTGCCAGCTCACCAAGGGTAGGGGAAAGAGTCTATAATTCACCCCTCCACTTT. The encoded protein is CASSPRVGERVYNSPLHF.